These 8 T cell receptor beta chains were all obtained from the same sample, sequenced in a study of CD8 T cells in ankylosing spondylitis. TCRdb passed the 5' RACE reads through MiXCR, listing each CDR3 protein once. Of 380,000 or so distinct CDR3 sequences in the sample, 20% to 25% were seen once. The sample consisted of blood, either unsorted or a sorted T cell fraction (not recorded which). The receptor set was obtained from a male donor with ankylosing spondylitis or in good health (not recorded which).

The sample holds a few counts of this clonotype. The chain recombines TRBV20-1 with TRBJ2-5; D perhaps matches TRBD2 (5 bases). The V gene's germline CDR1 is DFQATT and CDR2 SNEGSKA (reference sequence). The CDR3 is 14 amino acids. V was shortened by 0 bases and J by 3 bases, with 11 bases between the two germline ends. In nucleotides, the CDR3 is TGCAGTGCTAGAGATCTGAGCGGTAAAGAGACCCAGTACTTC. Amino acids: CSARDLSGKETQYF.

This chain uses TRBV28 with TRBJ2-3; D tentatively reads TRBD1 or TRBD2 (6 bases each). Per germline, CDR1 MDHEN and CDR2 SYDVKM. The V end lost 7 bases, the J end lost 2 bases, and 16 bases lay between the germline ends. The CDR3 length is 15 residues. CDR3 coding DNA: TGTGCCAGCACCGCGGGACACCAAAACACAGATACGCAGTATTTT. It encodes CASTAGHQNTDTQYF.

This clonotype was seen more than once but under ten times. The V and J genes are TRBV21-1 and TRBJ1-1; the table gives TRBD1 as D, unverified against the DNA. TRBV21-1 is reported as a pseudogene. The CDR3 has 17 residues. The CDR3 spells CASSKWDIYTVNTEAFF. CDR3 DNA sequence: TGTGCCAGCAGCAAGTGGGACATCTACACCGTGAACACTGAAGCTTTCTTT.

The chain has TRBV6-1 and TRBJ2-7; 12 positions match TRBD1. This CDR3 has 13 residues. Trimming at V came to 11 bases and at J to 4 bases, leaving 6 bases not matched to a gene. Germline V gene data show CDR1 as MNHNS and CDR2 as SASEGT. CDR3 sequence: CAHRDRGLYEQYF. DNA for the CDR3: TGTGCCCACCGGGACAGGGGGCTATACGAGCAGTACTTC.

The chain couples TRBV20-1 to TRBJ2-3; D unresolved. V lost 0 bases and J 2 bases, leaving 9 bases between the germline ends. Germline V gene data show CDR1 as DFQATT and CDR2 as SNEGSKA (reference sequence). The CDR3 has 14 amino acids. CDR3 coding DNA: TGCAGTGCTAGAGAGGTGGGCTTCACAGATACGCAGTATTTT. Protein: CSAREVGFTDTQYF.

The chain is built from TRBV30 and TRBJ1-6, with 8 bases that match TRBD1. Per the germline V gene, CDR1 is GTSNPN and CDR2 is SVGIG (reference sequence). This CDR3 comprises 14 residues. The ends lost 1 base at V and 9 bases at J; junction bases unmatched: 5. The CDR3 region is CAWSDGQGLSPLHF. In DNA form, the CDR3 reads TGTGCCTGGAGTGACGGACAGGGACTTTCACCCCTCCACTTT.

This clonotype was seen a few times. The CDR3 DNA reads as TGTGCCAGCAGCCCCCGGACTGGGGCTACGCAGTATTTT. Its protein product is CASSPRTGATQYF. This chain links TRBV11-2 with TRBJ2-3; D possibly uses TRBD1 or TRBD2 (5 bases each). Per the germline V gene, CDR1 is SGHAT and CDR2 is FQNNGV. V was shortened by 5 bases and J by 8 bases, with 14 bases between the two germline ends. This CDR3 is built from 13 residues.

This clonotype was detected a few times. This chain joins TRBV20-1 and TRBJ2-3; 10 bases align to TRBD2. CDR1 and CDR2 from the germline V gene are DFQATT and SNEGSKA (reference sequence). The CDR3 is 17 amino acids. J gave up 4 bases and V 0 bases, and 10 bases lay outside the gene matches. CDR3 region: CSARDLLTSGRPDTQYF. CDR3 nucleotide sequence: TGCAGTGCTAGAGATCTGTTGACTAGCGGGCGACCAGATACGCAGTATTTT.